This TCR beta chain appears in the sequencing data of a study of cytotoxic CD8 clonotypes in ibrutinib-treated CLL. Points from the study as a whole: Elevated clonality accompanied ibrutinib response, with a return toward baseline values at progression.

This clone was seen more than once but under ten times. The antigen remains unidentified. Profiling relied on immunoSEQ multiplex PCR, and the TCRdb table lists in-frame clones only, not all of them. The sample records just over 200,000 clones, roughly 73% being singletons. The CDR3 totals 12 residues. The TCR originated in a human donor with chronic lymphocytic leukemia. The chain uses TRBV7-5 and TRBJ1-1. TRBV7-5 is a listed pseudogene. Sequences were derived from PBMCs, sampled after 12 months of ibrutinib treatment. DNA for the CDR3: TGTGTCAGAAGCTTAGGGGCGGCTGAAGCTTTCTTT. Translating it yields CVRSLGAAEAFF.